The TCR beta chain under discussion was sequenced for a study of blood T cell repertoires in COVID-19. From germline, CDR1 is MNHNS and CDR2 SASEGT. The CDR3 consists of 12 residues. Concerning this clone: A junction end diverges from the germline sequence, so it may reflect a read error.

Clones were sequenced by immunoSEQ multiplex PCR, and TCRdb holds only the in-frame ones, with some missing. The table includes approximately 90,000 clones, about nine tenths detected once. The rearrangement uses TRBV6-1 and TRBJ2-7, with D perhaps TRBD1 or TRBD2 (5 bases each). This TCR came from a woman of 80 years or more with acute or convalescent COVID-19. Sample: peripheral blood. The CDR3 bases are TGTGCCAGCGGTGAGGGGCCATACGAGCAGTACTTC. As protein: CASGEGPYEQYF.